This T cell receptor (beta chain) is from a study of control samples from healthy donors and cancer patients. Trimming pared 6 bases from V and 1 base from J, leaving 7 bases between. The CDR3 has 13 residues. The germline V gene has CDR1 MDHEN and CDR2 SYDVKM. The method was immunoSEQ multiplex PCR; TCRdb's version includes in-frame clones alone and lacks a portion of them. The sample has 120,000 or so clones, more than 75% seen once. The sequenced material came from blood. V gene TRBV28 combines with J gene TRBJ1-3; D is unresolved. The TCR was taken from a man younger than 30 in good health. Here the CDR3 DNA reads TGTGCCAGCAGATTACAGTCTGGAAACACCATATATTTT. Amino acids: CASRLQSGNTIYF.